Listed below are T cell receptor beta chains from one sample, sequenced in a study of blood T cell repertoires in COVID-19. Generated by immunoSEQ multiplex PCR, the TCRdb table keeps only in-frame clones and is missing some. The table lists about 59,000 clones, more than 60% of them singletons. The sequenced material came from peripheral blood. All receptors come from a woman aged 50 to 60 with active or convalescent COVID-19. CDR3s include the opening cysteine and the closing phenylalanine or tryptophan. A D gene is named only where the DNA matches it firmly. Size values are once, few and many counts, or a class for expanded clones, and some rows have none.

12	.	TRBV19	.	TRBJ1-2	CASTRANYGYTF	TGTGCCAGTACCCGGGCTAACTATGGCTACACCTTC
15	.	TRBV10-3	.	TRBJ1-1	CAISPQLTTNTEAFF	TGTGCCATCAGTCCCCAACTTACGACAAACACTGAAGCTTTCTTT
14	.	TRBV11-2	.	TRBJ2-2	CASSPRPNTGELFF	TGTGCCAGCAGTCCGCGCCCGAACACCGGGGAGCTGTTTTTT
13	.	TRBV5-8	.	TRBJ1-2	CASSPEENYGYTF	TGTGCCAGCAGCCCCGAAGAGAACTATGGCTACACCTTC
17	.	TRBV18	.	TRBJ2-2	CASSLVTNSANTGELFF	TGTGCCAGCTCCCTTGTAACCAATAGTGCGAACACCGGGGAGCTGTTTTTT
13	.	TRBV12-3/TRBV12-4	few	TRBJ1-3	CASGRTLGNTIYF	TGTGCCAGCGGCCGGACATTAGGAAACACCATATATTTT
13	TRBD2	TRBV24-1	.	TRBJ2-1	CATSEASGDEQFF	TGTGCCACCAGTGAAGCTAGCGGGGACGAGCAGTTCTTC
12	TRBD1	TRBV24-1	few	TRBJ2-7	CATGQGSYEQYF	TGTGCCACCGGACAGGGGTCCTACGAGCAGTACTTC
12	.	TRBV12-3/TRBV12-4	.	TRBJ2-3	CASSGGFNTQYF	TGTGCCAGCAGTGGAGGGTTCAATACGCAGTATTTT
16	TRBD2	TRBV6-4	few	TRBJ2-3	CASSRTSGRSTDTQYF	TGTGCCAGCAGTCGGACTAGCGGGAGGAGCACAGATACGCAGTATTTT
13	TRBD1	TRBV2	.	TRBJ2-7	CASNHDRGYEQYF	TGTGCCAGCAACCACGACAGGGGTTACGAGCAGTACTTC
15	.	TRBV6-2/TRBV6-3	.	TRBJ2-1	CASSYELTYYNEQFF	TGTGCCAGCAGTTACGAGTTAACTTACTACAATGAGCAGTTCTTC
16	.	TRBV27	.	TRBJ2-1	CASSLLGGTGSDEQFF	TGTGCCAGCAGTTTGCTGGGCGGGACGGGTTCCGATGAGCAGTTCTTC
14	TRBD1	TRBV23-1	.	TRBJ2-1	CASSLETGGNEQFF	TGCGCCAGCAGTCTTGAGACAGGGGGCAATGAGCAGTTCTTC
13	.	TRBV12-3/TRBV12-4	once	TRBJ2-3	CASSVYRRDTQYF	TGTGCCAGCAGTGTATATCGGAGAGATACGCAGTATTTT
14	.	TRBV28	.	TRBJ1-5	CASSWTVPNQPQHF	TGTGCCAGCAGCTGGACAGTTCCCAATCAGCCCCAGCATTTT
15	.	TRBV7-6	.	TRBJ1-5	CASSVGLSTGQPQHF	TGTGCCAGCAGCGTCGGACTTTCCACGGGGCAGCCCCAGCATTTT
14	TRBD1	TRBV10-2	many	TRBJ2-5	CASGTGEERETQYF	TGCGCCAGCGGAACAGGGGAAGAACGAGAGACCCAGTACTTC
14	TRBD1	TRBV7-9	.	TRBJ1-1	CASRGTGGSTEAFF	TGTGCCAGCAGAGGGACAGGGGGGAGCACTGAAGCTTTCTTT
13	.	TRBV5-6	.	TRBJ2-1	CASGGIGQDEQFF	TGTGCCAGTGGGGGGATCGGCCAGGATGAGCAGTTCTTC
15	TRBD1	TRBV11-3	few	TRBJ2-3	CASSSNLDRRDTQYF	TGTGCCAGCAGCTCCAACCTGGACAGGAGAGATACGCAGTATTTT
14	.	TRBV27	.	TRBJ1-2	CASSFTAGFGGYTF	TGTGCCAGCAGTTTTACTGCAGGGTTTGGGGGCTACACCTTC
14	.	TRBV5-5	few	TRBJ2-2	CASSLEGDTGELFF	TGTGCCAGCAGCTTGGAAGGGGACACCGGGGAGCTGTTTTTT
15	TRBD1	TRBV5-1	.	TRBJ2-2	CASSLTGGRTGELFF	TGCGCCAGCAGCTTGACAGGGGGAAGGACCGGGGAGCTGTTTTTT
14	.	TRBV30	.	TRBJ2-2	CAWSTGTNTGELFF	TGTGCCTGGTCGACAGGGACTAACACCGGGGAGCTGTTTTTT
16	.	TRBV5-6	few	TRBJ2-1	CASSFPAGSPTGEQFF	TGTGCCAGCAGCTTTCCTGCGGGATCACCAACTGGTGAGCAGTTCTTC
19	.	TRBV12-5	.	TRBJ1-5	CASGLVIGPPEGSNQPQHF	TGTGCTAGTGGTTTGGTTATAGGACCGCCGGAGGGTAGCAATCAGCCCCAGCATTTT
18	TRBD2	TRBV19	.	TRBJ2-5	CASSIDRLAGGPLETQYF	TGTGCCAGTAGTATAGACAGGCTAGCGGGAGGGCCGTTGGAGACCCAGTACTTC
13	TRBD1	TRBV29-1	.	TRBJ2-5	CSVTGGLKETQYF	TGCAGCGTCACAGGGGGTTTAAAAGAGACCCAGTACTTC
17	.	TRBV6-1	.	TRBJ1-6	CASSEPRRSSYNSPLHF	TGTGCCAGCAGTGAACCCAGGCGAAGCTCCTATAATTCACCCCTCCACTTT
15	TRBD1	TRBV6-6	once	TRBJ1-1	CASSYAPDRGTEAFF	TGTGCCAGCAGTTACGCGCCTGACAGGGGCACTGAAGCTTTCTTT
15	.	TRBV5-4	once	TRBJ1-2	CASSFNTVSGYGYTF	TGTGCCAGCAGCTTTAATACAGTATCCGGCTATGGCTACACCTTC
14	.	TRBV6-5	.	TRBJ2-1	CASTSGGNYNEQFF	TGTGCCAGCACCTCGGGCGGGAATTACAATGAGCAGTTCTTC
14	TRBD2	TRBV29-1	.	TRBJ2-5	CSATSGRIQETQYF	TGCAGCGCTACTAGCGGGAGGATCCAAGAGACCCAGTACTTC
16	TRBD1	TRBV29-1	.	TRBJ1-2	CSVVSRGTGGYYGYTF	TGCAGCGTTGTCTCTCGGGGGACAGGGGGCTACTATGGCTACACCTTC
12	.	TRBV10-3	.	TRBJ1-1	CAISDRNTEAFF	TGTGCCATCAGTGACAGGAACACTGAAGCTTTCTTT
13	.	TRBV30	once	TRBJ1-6	CAWSGRVDSPLHF	TGTGCCTGGAGTGGCAGGGTGGATTCACCCCTCCACTTT
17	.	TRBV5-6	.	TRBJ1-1	CASSLGVLGLMNTEAFF	TGTGCCAGCAGCTTGGGGGTCTTGGGGCTTATGAACACTGAAGCTTTCTTT
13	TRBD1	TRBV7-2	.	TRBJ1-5	CASSPQGDQPQHF	TGTGCCAGCAGTCCACAGGGGGATCAGCCCCAGCATTTT
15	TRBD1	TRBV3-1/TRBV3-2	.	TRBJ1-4	CASSYGTAMGIKLFF	TGTGCCAGCAGTTACGGGACAGCCATGGGTATCAAACTGTTTTTT
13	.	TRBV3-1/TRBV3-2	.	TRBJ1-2	CASSQASLYGYTF	TGTGCCAGCAGCCAAGCTTCCCTATATGGCTACACCTTC
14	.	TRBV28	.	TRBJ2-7	CASSLTGFPYEQYF	TGTGCCAGCAGTTTAACAGGGTTCCCCTACGAGCAGTACTTC
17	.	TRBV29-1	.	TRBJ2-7	CSVEGRGEGTAPYEQYF	TGCAGCGTTGAAGGCAGGGGCGAGGGGACCGCCCCCTACGAGCAGTACTTC
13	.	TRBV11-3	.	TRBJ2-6	CASSLGLQNVLTF	TGTGCCAGCAGCTTAGGGCTACAGAACGTCCTGACTTTC
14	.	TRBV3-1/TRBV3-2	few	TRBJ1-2	CASSQGRQIYGYTF	TGTGCCAGCAGCCAAGGGAGACAGATCTATGGCTACACCTTC
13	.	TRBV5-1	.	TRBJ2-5	CASSLPGQETQYF	TGCGCCAGCAGCTTGCCCGGCCAAGAGACCCAGTACTTC
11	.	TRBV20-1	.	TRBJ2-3	CSAGRADTQYF	TGCAGTGCTGGGCGGGCAGATACGCAGTATTTT
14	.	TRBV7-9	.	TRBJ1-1	CASSLGASDTEAFF	TGTGCCAGCAGCTTGGGGGCCTCGGACACTGAAGCTTTCTTT
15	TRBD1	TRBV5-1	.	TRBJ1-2	CASSTAGTGTNGYTF	TGCGCCAGCAGCACGGCCGGGACAGGGACAAATGGCTACACCTTC
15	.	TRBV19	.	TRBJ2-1	CASSMARPTYNEQFF	TGTGCCAGTAGTATGGCTAGACCAACCTACAATGAGCAGTTCTTC
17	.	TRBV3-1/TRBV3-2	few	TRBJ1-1	CASSQARGGTQGTEAFF	TGTGCCAGCAGCCAAGCCCGGGGAGGAACCCAGGGCACTGAAGCTTTCTTT
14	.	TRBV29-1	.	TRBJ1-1	CSAGGRGGDTEAFF	TGCAGCGCCGGAGGGCGGGGAGGGGACACTGAAGCTTTCTTT
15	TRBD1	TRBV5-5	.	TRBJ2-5	CASSLTDRGEGTQYF	TGTGCCAGCAGCCTGACCGACAGGGGTGAGGGGACCCAGTACTTC
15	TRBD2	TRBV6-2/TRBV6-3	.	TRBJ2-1	CASSYSLAGGDEQFF	TGTGCCAGCAGTTACTCTCTAGCGGGTGGTGATGAGCAGTTCTTC